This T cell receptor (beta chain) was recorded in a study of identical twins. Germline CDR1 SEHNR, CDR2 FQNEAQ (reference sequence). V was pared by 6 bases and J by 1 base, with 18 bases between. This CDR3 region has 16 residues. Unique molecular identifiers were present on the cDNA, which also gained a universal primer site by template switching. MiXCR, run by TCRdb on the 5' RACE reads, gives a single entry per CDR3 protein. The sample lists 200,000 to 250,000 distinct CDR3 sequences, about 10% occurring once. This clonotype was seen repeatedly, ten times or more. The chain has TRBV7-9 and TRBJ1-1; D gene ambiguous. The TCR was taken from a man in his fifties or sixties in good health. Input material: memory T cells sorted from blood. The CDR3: CASRPLEGNTNTEAFF. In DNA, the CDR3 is TGTGCCAGCAGGCCGTTGGAGGGCAACACGAACACTGAAGCTTTCTTT.